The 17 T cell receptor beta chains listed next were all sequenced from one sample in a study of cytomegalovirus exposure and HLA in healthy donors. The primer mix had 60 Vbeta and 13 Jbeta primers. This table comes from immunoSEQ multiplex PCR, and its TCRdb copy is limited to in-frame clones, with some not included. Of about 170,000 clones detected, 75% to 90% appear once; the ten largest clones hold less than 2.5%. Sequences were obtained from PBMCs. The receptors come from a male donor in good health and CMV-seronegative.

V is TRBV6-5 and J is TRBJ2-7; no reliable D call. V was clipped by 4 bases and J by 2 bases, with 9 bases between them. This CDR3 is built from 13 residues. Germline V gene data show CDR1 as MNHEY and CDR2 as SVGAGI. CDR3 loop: CASSSTLTYEQYF. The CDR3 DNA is TGTGCCAGCAGTTCGACTCTTACCTACGAGCAGTACTTC.

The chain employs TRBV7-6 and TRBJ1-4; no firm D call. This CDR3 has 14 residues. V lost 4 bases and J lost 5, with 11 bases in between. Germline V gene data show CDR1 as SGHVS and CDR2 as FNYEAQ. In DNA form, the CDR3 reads TGTGCCAGCAGCTCCGGCACGGGGAATGAAAAACTGTTTTTT. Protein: CASSSGTGNEKLFF. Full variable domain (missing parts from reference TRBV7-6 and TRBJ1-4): GAGVSQSPRYKVTKRGQDVALRCDPISGHVSLYWYRQALGQGPEFLTYFNYEAQQDKSGLPNDRFSAERPEGSISTLTIQRTEQRDSAMYRCASSSGTGNEKLFFGSGTQLSVL.

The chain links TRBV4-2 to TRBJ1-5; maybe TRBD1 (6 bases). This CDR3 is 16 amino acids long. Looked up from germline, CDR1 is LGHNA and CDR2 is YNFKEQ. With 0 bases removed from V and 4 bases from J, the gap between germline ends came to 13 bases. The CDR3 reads CASSQDGRGKNQPQHF. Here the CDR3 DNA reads TGTGCCAGCAGCCAAGATGGGAGGGGGAAGAATCAGCCCCAGCATTTT.

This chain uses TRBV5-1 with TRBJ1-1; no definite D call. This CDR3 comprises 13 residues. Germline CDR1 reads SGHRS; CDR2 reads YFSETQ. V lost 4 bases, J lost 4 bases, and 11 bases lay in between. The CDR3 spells CASSAGLATEAFF. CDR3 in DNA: TGCGCCAGCAGCGCTGGACTAGCCACTGAAGCTTTCTTT.

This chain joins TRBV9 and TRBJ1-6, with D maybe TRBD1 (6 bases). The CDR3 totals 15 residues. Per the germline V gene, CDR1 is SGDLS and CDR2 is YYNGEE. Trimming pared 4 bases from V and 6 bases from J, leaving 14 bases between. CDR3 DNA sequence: TGTGCCAGCAGCTATTCCGGGACACCTAATTCACCCCTCCACTTT. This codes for CASSYSGTPNSPLHF.

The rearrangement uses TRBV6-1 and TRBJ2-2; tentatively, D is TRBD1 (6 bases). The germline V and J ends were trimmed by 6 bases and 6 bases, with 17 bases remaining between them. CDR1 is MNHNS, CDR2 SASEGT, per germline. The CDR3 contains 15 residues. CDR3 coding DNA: TGTGCCAGCAGAACGAGTCAGGGGCCCGCCGGGGAGCTGTTTTTT. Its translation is CASRTSQGPAGELFF.

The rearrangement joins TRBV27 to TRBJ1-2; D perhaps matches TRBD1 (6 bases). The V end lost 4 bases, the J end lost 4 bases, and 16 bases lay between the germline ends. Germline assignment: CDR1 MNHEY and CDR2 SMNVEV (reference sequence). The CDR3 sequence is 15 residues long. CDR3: CASSSHRDTRYGYTF. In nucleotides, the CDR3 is TGTGCCAGCAGTTCACACAGGGACACACGCTATGGCTACACCTTC.

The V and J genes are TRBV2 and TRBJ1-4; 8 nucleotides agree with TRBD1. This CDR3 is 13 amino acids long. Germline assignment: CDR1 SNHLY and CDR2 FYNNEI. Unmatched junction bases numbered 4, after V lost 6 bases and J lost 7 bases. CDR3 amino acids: CASSLTGAEKLFF. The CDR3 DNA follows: TGTGCCAGCAGCCTGACAGGGGCTGAAAAACTGTTTTTT.

The CDR3 DNA follows: TGTGCCAGCAGCTTAGGTTATTGGCACGATACGCAGTATTTT. It is translated as CASSLGYWHDTQYF. The genes are TRBV7-9 and TRBJ2-3; D call uncertain. V dropped 1 base and J dropped 6 bases, with 11 bases sitting between them. CDR3 length: 14 residues. Germline lookup yields CDR1 SEHNR and CDR2 FQNEAQ (reference sequence).

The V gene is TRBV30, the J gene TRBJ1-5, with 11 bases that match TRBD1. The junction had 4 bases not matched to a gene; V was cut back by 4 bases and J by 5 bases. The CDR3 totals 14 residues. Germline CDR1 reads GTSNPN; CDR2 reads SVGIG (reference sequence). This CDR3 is CAWTRDRGDQPQHF. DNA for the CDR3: TGTGCCTGGACGAGGGACAGGGGGGATCAGCCCCAGCATTTT.

CDR3 loop: CASSYSLGSTQYF. The CDR3 DNA sequence: TGTGCCAGCAGTTACTCGCTCGGGTCGACCCAGTACTTC. This chain links TRBV6-5 with TRBJ2-5; D is uncertain. The germline V gene has CDR1 MNHEY and CDR2 SVGAGI. This CDR3 has 13 residues. V was shortened by 0 bases and J by 7 bases, with 9 bases between the two germline ends.

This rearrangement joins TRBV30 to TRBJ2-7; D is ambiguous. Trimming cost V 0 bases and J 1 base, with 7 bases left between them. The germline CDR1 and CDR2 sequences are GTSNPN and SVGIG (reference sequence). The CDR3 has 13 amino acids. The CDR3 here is CAWSVLTSYEQYF. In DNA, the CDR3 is TGTGCCTGGAGTGTACTGACTTCCTACGAGCAGTACTTC.

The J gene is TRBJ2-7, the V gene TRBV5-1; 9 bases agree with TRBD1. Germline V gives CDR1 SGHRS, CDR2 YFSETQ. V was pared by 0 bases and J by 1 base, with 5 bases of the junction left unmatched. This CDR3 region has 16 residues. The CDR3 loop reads CASSLGPGQGSYEQYF. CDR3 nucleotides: TGCGCCAGCAGCTTGGGACCGGGACAGGGATCCTACGAGCAGTACTTC.

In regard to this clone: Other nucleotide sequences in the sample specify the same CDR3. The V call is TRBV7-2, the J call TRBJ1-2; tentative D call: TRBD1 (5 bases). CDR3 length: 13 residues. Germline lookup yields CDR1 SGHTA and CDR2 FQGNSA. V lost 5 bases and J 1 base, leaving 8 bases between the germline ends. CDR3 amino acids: CASSPDSNYGYTF. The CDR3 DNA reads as TGTGCCAGCAGCCCAGACAGTAACTATGGCTACACCTTC. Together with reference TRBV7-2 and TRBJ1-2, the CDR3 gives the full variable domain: GAGVSQSPSNKVTEKGKDVELRCDPISGHTALYWYRQSLGQGLEFLIYFQGNSAPDKSGLPSDRFSAERTGGSVSTLTIQRTQQEDSAVYLCASSPDSNYGYTFGSGTRLTVV.

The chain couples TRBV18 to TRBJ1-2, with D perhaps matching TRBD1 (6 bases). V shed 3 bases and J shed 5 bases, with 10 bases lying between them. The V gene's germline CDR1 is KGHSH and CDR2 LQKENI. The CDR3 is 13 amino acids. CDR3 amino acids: CASSPDSSYGYTF. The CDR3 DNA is TGTGCCAGCTCACCGGACAGTTCATATGGCTACACCTTC. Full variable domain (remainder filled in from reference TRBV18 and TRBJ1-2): NAGVMQNPRHLVRRRGQEARLRCSPMKGHSHVYWYRQLPEEGLKFMVYLQKENIIDESGMPKERFSAEFPKEGPSILRIQQVVRGDSAAYFCASSPDSSYGYTFGSGTRLTVV.

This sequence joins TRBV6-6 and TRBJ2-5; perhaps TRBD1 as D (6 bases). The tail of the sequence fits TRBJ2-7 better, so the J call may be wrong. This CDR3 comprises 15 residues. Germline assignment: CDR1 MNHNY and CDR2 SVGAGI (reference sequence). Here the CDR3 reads CASTLPQTGHHEQYF. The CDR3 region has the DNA TGTGCCAGCACCCTCCCCCAGACAGGACACCACGAGCAGTACTTC.

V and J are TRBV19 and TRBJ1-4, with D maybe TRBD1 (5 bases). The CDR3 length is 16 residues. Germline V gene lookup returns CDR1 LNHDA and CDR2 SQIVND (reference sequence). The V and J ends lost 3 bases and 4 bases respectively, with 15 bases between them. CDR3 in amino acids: CASSMEGPFFNEKLFF. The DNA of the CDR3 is TGTGCCAGTAGTATGGAGGGGCCCTTCTTTAATGAAAAACTGTTTTTT. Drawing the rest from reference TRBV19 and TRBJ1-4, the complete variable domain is DGGITQSPKYLFRKEGQNVTLSCEQNLNHDAMYWYRQDPGQGLRLIYYSQIVNDFQKGDIAEGYSVSREKKESFPLTVTSAQKNPTAFYLCASSMEGPFFNEKLFFGSGTQLSVL.